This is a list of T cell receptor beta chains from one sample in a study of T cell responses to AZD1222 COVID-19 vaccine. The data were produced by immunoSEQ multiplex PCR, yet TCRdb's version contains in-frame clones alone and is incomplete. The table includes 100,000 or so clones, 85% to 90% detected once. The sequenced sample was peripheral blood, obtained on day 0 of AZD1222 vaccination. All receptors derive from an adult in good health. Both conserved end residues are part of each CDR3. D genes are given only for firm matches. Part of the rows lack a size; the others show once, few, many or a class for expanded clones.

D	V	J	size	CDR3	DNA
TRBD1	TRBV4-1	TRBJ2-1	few	CASSQLTGTGGEPYLNEQFF	TGCGCCAGCAGCCAACTGACTGGTACAGGGGGCGAACCGTATCTCAATGAGCAGTTCTTC
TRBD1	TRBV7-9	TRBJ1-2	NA	CASSYGQVPNYGYTF	TGTGCCAGCAGCTACGGACAGGTTCCTAACTATGGCTACACCTTC
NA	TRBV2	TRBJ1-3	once	CASSPGSSSGNTIYF	TGTGCCAGCAGCCCCGGCAGTAGCTCTGGAAACACCATATATTTT
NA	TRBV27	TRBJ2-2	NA	CASSLDQNTGELFF	TGTGCCAGCAGTCTCGACCAGAACACCGGGGAGCTGTTTTTT
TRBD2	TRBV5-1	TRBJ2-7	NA	CASRSGIGYEQYF	TGCGCCAGCAGAAGCGGGATCGGCTACGAGCAGTACTTC
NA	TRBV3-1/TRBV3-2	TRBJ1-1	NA	CASSQGVMNTEAFF	TGTGCCAGCAGCCAAGGAGTGATGAACACTGAAGCTTTCTTT
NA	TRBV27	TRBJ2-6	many	CASSSVSGANVLTF	TGTGCCAGCAGTTCAGTGTCTGGGGCCAACGTCCTGACTTTC
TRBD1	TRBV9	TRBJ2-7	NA	CASSERGTGAYEQYF	TGTGCCAGCAGCGAGAGAGGGACAGGGGCTTACGAGCAGTACTTC
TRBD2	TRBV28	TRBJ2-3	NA	CASSSPASGRSTDTQYF	TGTGCCAGCAGTTCCCCCGCTAGCGGGAGGTCGACAGATACGCAGTATTTT
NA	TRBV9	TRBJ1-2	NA	CASSDGGKENYGYTF	TGTGCCAGCAGCGACGGAGGGAAGGAAAACTATGGCTACACCTTC
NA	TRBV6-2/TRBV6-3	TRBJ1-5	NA	CASSYPGGGQPQHF	TGTGCCAGCAGTTACCCGGGGGGGGGTCAGCCCCAGCATTTT
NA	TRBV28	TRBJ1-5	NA	CASSFSGSFSNQPQHF	TGTGCCAGCAGTTTCTCAGGGTCGTTTAGCAATCAGCCCCAGCATTTT
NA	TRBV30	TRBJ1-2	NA	CAWRKGGYTF	TGTGCCTGGAGGAAGGGTGGCTACACCTTC
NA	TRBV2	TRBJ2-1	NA	CASSEGWVDEQFF	TGTGCCAGCAGTGAGGGTTGGGTAGATGAGCAGTTCTTC
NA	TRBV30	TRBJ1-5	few	CAWSRYSNQPQHF	TGTGCCTGGAGTAGGTATAGCAATCAGCCCCAGCATTTT
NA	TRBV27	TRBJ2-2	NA	CASRIRDGNTGELFF	TGTGCCAGCAGGATCCGGGACGGGAACACCGGGGAGCTGTTTTTT
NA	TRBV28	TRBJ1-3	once	CASSLNGNTIYF	TGTGCCAGCAGCCTCAACGGAAACACCATATATTTT
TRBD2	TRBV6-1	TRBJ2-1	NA	CASSDRLAGLGEQFF	TGTGCCAGCAGTGATAGACTAGCGGGATTGGGTGAGCAGTTCTTC
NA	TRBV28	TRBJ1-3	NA	CASSLHSPSGNTIYF	TGTGCCAGCAGTTTACACAGCCCCTCTGGAAACACCATATATTTT
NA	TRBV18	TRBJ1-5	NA	CASSGDGPHSNQPQHF	TGTGCCAGCTCAGGGGACGGACCCCATAGCAATCAGCCCCAGCATTTT
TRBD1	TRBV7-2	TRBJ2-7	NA	CASSWAGTGSYEQYF	TGTGCCAGCAGCTGGGCTGGGACAGGATCCTACGAGCAGTACTTC
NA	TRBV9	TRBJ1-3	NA	CASSVVSSGNTIYF	TGTGCCAGCAGCGTAGTGAGCTCTGGAAACACCATATATTTT
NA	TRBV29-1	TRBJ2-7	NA	CSVVHGAKSSYEQYF	TGCAGCGTAGTCCACGGGGCTAAAAGCTCCTACGAGCAGTACTTC
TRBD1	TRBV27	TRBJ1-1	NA	CASSLTGGSTEAFF	TGTGCCAGCTCGCTTACAGGGGGCAGCACTGAAGCTTTCTTT